Following are 30 T cell receptor beta chains from one sample sequenced in a study of cytomegalovirus exposure and HLA in healthy donors. The primer mix had 60 Vbeta and 13 Jbeta primers. Assay: immunoSEQ multiplex PCR; the TCRdb copy retains only in-frame clones and omits some. The sample lists around 67,000 clones, 74% occurring once. Sample: PBMCs. All receptors derive from a woman younger than 45 in good health and CMV-seropositive.

The CDR3: CASSFPGQGFYSFF. CDR3 DNA: TGTGCCAGCAGCTTTCCGGGACAGGGGTTTTACTCTTTCTTT. The chain has TRBV13 and TRBJ1-1; 10 nucleotides match TRBD1. The V gene end was trimmed by 3 bases and the J gene end by 12 bases; junction bases not matched to a gene: 10. The germline CDR1 and CDR2 sequences are PRHDT and FYEKMQ (reference sequence). This CDR3 has 14 amino acids. Complete variable domain (other parts from reference TRBV13 and TRBJ1-1): AAGVIQSPRHLIKEKRETATLKCYPIPRHDTVYWYQQGPGQDPQFLISFYEKMQSDKGSIPDRFSAQQFSDYHSELNMSSLELGDSALYFCASSFPGQGFYSFFGQGTRLTVV.

The J gene is TRBJ2-5, the V gene TRBV28; 9 bases match TRBD1. CDR3 length: 13 amino acids. Per the germline V gene, CDR1 is MDHEN and CDR2 is SYDVKM. J was trimmed by 4 bases and V by 6 bases; bases with no gene match: 3. CDR3 sequence: CASRRQGGETQYF. In DNA, the CDR3 is TGTGCCAGCAGGCGACAGGGGGGAGAGACCCAGTACTTC.

This clone was detected once. The chain joins TRBV18 to TRBJ2-7; 12 nucleotides match TRBD1. In germline, CDR1 is KGHSH, CDR2 LQKENI. The ends lost 5 bases at V and 6 bases at J; junction bases unmatched: 5. This CDR3 has 14 amino acids. CDR3: CASSSGQGAGEQYF. The CDR3 DNA follows: TGTGCCAGCTCATCGGGACAGGGGGCAGGCGAGCAGTACTTC.

By share, this clone ranks as medium-sized. The rearrangement links TRBV7-9 to TRBJ2-7; no clear D gene. The CDR3 covers 13 residues. From germline, CDR1 is SEHNR and CDR2 FQNEAQ (reference sequence). V was cut by 9 bases and J by 2 bases, with 14 bases left in between. This CDR3 is CASTRPGPYEQYF. The DNA of the CDR3 is TGTGCCAGTACCCGACCGGGTCCCTACGAGCAGTACTTC.

The chain joins TRBV19 to TRBJ2-5, with D maybe TRBD2 (5 bases). The CDR3 is 13 amino acids. Per the germline V gene, CDR1 is LNHDA and CDR2 is SQIVND (reference sequence). Trimming removed 5 bases at V and 4 bases at J, with 11 bases between. DNA for the CDR3: TGTGCCAGTAGTCCCCTCCGGGGAGAGACCCAGTACTTC. Its protein is CASSPLRGETQYF.

The chain carries TRBV5-1 and TRBJ2-1, with a possible D match to TRBD1 (6 bases). Trimming took 4 bases from V and 7 from J, leaving 15 bases between them. CDR1 and CDR2 (germline): SGHRS, YFSETQ. There are 14 residues in the CDR3. CDR3 nucleotides: TGCGCCAGCAGCACCCCAAATACAGGGAATGAGCAGTTCTTC. Translated: CASSTPNTGNEQFF.

DNA of the CDR3: TGTGCCAGCAGCTTGTGGAAGACCCGACAGGGCATAAACACCATATATTTT. This sequence encodes CASSLWKTRQGINTIYF. The chain couples TRBV5-4 to TRBJ1-3; the match to TRBD1 covers 7 bases. The trim removed 1 base at V and 6 bases at J, leaving 13 bases unmatched. This CDR3 contains 17 residues. CDR1 SGHNT and CDR2 YYREEE come from the germline V gene (reference sequence). Full variable domain (outside the CDR3, taken from reference TRBV5-4 and TRBJ1-3): ETGVTQSPTHLIKTRGQQVTLRCSSQSGHNTVSWYQQALGQGPQFIFQYYREEENGRGNFPPRFSGLQFPNYSSELNVNALELDDSALYLCASSLWKTRQGINTIYFGEGSWLTVV.

In DNA, the CDR3 is TGTGCCAGCTCACCACGCATCCAGGGGGCGCAGAACGAGCAGTACTTC. Protein: CASSPRIQGAQNEQYF. The rearrangement links TRBV18 to TRBJ2-7, with 8 bases that match TRBD1. V lost 1 base to trimming and J lost 5 bases; unmatched junction nucleotides: 10. Germline V gene data show CDR1 as KGHSH and CDR2 as LQKENI. This CDR3 is 16 amino acids long. The whole variable domain, remainder taken from reference TRBV18 and TRBJ2-7, is NAGVMQNPRHLVRRRGQEARLRCSPMKGHSHVYWYRQLPEEGLKFMVYLQKENIIDESGMPKERFSAEFPKEGPSILRIQQVVRGDSAAYFCASSPRIQGAQNEQYFGPGTRLTVT.

This sequence joins TRBV6-1 and TRBJ1-2; TRBD1 might be the D (5 bases). CDR3 length equals 13 residues. Trimming left V 1 base short and J 4 bases short, with 7 bases between. CDR1 and CDR2 (germline): MNHNS, SASEGT. The CDR3 sequence: CASSEGQSYGYTF. For the CDR3, the DNA is TGTGCCAGCAGTGAAGGACAGTCCTATGGCTACACCTTC.

The chain joins TRBV6-6 to TRBJ2-7; unclear D gene. With 6 bases removed from V and 3 bases from J, the gap between germline ends came to 3 bases. Germline V gene lookup returns CDR1 MNHNY and CDR2 SVGAGI (reference sequence). The CDR3 covers 10 residues. This chain's CDR3 is CASSNYEQYF. The CDR3 DNA reads TGTGCCAGCAGCAACTACGAGCAGTACTTC.

Here the CDR3 DNA reads TGTGCCAGCAAGCAGGTCCAAACCCCTAATCAGCCCCAGCATTTT. Protein: CASKQVQTPNQPQHF. The genes are TRBV6-1 and TRBJ1-5; D unclear. V was pared by 7 bases and J by 4 bases, with 17 bases between. Germline CDR1 reads MNHNS; CDR2 reads SASEGT. The CDR3 consists of 15 residues.

This clone was observed a few times. This chain uses TRBV28 with TRBJ2-7, with a weak D call TRBD1 (5 bases). Trimming took off 4 bases at V and 3 bases at J, with 22 bases between the two ends. CDR3 length equals 17 residues. CDR1 and CDR2 (germline): MDHEN, SYDVKM. CDR3 sequence reads: CASSSGTGQDLIYEQYF. The CDR3 DNA reads TGTGCCAGCAGTTCTGGCACAGGTCAAGACCTGATCTACGAGCAGTACTTC.

This clone came up once. The chain has TRBV29-1 and TRBJ1-1, with D hard to call. The CDR3 contains 13 residues. CDR1 SQVTM and CDR2 ANQGSEA come from the germline V gene. The germline V and J ends were trimmed by 6 bases and 4 bases, with 15 bases remaining between them. CDR3 sequence reads: CSVVHSTVTEAFF. CDR3 nucleotide sequence: TGCAGCGTAGTGCATAGTACAGTCACTGAAGCTTTCTTT.

The V and J genes are TRBV28 and TRBJ2-5; 9 bases are shared with TRBD1. V was clipped by 6 bases and J by 5 bases; unmatched bases: 13. The CDR3 contains 16 residues. Germline CDR1 and CDR2: MDHEN and SYDVKM. The DNA for the CDR3 is TGTGCCAGCAGGCCGGCACAGGGGGCTAGTGTGGAGACCCAGTACTTC. Translating gives CASRPAQGASVETQYF.

A few counts support this clone. This chain joins TRBV18 and TRBJ2-7; possible D gene TRBD2, 6 bases. Looked up from germline, CDR1 is KGHSH and CDR2 is LQKENI. Trimming shortened V by 2 bases and J by 0 bases, and 14 bases separated the two germline ends. This CDR3 comprises 16 residues. The CDR3 loop reads CASSPGPAGPSYEQYF. CDR3 DNA sequence: TGTGCCAGCTCACCAGGGCCAGCGGGTCCCTCCTACGAGCAGTACTTC.

The V call is TRBV11-2, the J call TRBJ2-3, with 9 bases identical to TRBD1. The CDR3 has 15 residues. Germline-derived CDR1 and CDR2 are SGHAT and FQNNGV. V shed 5 bases, J shed 2 bases, and the junction held 5 bases outside the gene matches. The CDR3 region has the DNA TGTGCCAGCAGCCCCGGGACAGGGCTCACAGATACGCAGTATTTT. Residues: CASSPGTGLTDTQYF.

The chain joins TRBV11-2 to TRBJ1-2; 7 nucleotides align to TRBD1. This CDR3 comprises 12 residues. J lost 5 bases, V lost 5 bases, and 2 bases had no gene match. CDR1 is SGHAT, CDR2 FQNNGV, per germline. The CDR3: CASSPGGYGYTF. The CDR3 DNA reads as TGTGCCAGCAGCCCAGGGGGATATGGCTACACCTTC.

The chain links TRBV30 to TRBJ1-1; D unresolved. This CDR3 spans 13 amino acids. The germline gives CDR1 GTSNPN, CDR2 SVGIG (reference sequence). The V end lost 2 bases, the J end lost 0 bases, and 7 bases lay between the germline ends. Here the CDR3 reads CAWSTGLNTEAFF. As DNA, the CDR3 is TGTGCCTGGAGTACCGGGTTGAACACTGAAGCTTTCTTT. Full variable domain (remainder filled in from reference TRBV30 and TRBJ1-1): SQTIHQWPATLVQPVGSPLSLECTVEGTSNPNLYWYRQAAGRGLQLLFYSVGIGQISSEVPQNLSASRPQDRQFILSSKKLLLSDSGFYLCAWSTGLNTEAFFGQGTRLTVV.

The chain uses TRBV5-8 and TRBJ1-2, with D possibly being TRBD1 (5 bases). The germline CDR1 and CDR2 sequences are SGHTS and YDEGEE. Trimming stripped 4 bases from V and 6 bases from J, with 22 bases between. The CDR3 loop spans 16 amino acids. CDR3: CASSPRDIRGDDGYTF. The CDR3 DNA sequence: TGTGCCAGCAGCCCCCGAGATATAAGGGGCGATGATGGCTACACCTTC.

The rearrangement joins TRBV28 to TRBJ1-1; D perhaps matches TRBD1 (5 bases). Trimming took off 6 bases at V and 8 bases at J, with 16 bases between the two ends. There are 13 residues in the CDR3. Germline-derived CDR1 and CDR2 are MDHEN and SYDVKM. CDR3 sequence reads: CASSSTNTGEAFF. CDR3 coding DNA: TGTGCCAGCAGCTCTACCAATACAGGCGAAGCTTTCTTT.

The V gene is TRBV28, the J gene TRBJ2-1; 10 bases match TRBD2. The junction had 7 bases not matched to a gene; V was cut back by 3 bases and J by 8 bases. This CDR3 is 15 amino acids long. CDR1 is MDHEN and CDR2 is SYDVKM in the germline V gene. This chain's CDR3 is CASSFSRTSGYEQFF. CDR3 sequence (DNA): TGTGCCAGCAGTTTCTCAAGGACTAGCGGTTATGAGCAGTTCTTC. Full variable domain (missing parts from reference TRBV28 and TRBJ2-1): DVKVTQSSRYLVKRTGEKVFLECVQDMDHENMFWYRQDPGLGLRLIYFSYDVKMKEKGDIPEGYSVSREKKERFSLILESASTNQTSMYLCASSFSRTSGYEQFFGPGTRLTVL.

This clone has a single count. V usage is TRBV7-9 and J usage is TRBJ2-7, with TRBD2 identical over 10 bases. The V gene end was trimmed by 4 bases and the J gene end by 5 bases; junction bases not matched to a gene: 5. CDR1 is SEHNR and CDR2 is FQNEAQ in the germline V gene (reference sequence). This CDR3 contains 14 residues. The CDR3 coding sequence is TGTGCCAGCAGCTCATCTAGCGGGAGAAACGAGCAGTACTTC. This encodes CASSSSSGRNEQYF.

The chain carries TRBV9 and TRBJ2-5, with 8 bases fitting TRBD2. V lost 0 bases and J lost 5; bases outside the gene matches: 9. Germline V gene sequence: CDR1 SGDLS, CDR2 YYNGEE. This CDR3 has 16 residues. Here the CDR3 reads CASSVGGSGVGETQYF. Here the CDR3 DNA reads TGTGCCAGCAGCGTAGGGGGTAGCGGGGTGGGGGAGACCCAGTACTTC.

The chain carries TRBV7-9 and TRBJ1-1; D remains unclear. This CDR3 region has 17 residues. V was cut by 4 bases and J by 1 base, with 19 bases left in between. Germline CDR1 is SEHNR and CDR2 is FQNEAQ (reference sequence). CDR3 residues: CASSSPAQAIWNTEAFF. Here the CDR3 DNA reads TGTGCCAGCAGCTCCCCGGCTCAGGCAATTTGGAACACTGAAGCTTTCTTT.

This chain connects TRBV10-1 to TRBJ2-1, with 10 bases lining up with TRBD2. This CDR3 comprises 16 residues. The V and J ends lost 4 bases and 8 bases, in that order; junction bases with no gene match: 11. CDR1 is WNHNN, CDR2 SYGVQD, per germline (reference sequence). The CDR3 DNA reads TGCGCCAGCAGTGCTAGCGGGAGAGGGGGAGCCCATGAGCAGTTCTTC. Translation gives CASSASGRGGAHEQFF.

The chain uses TRBV9 and TRBJ2-7; perhaps TRBD2 as D (5 bases). V was pared by 0 bases and J by 0 bases, with 7 bases between. This CDR3 comprises 14 residues. The V gene's germline CDR1 is SGDLS and CDR2 YYNGEE. CDR3 protein: CASSVEAGSYEQYF. The CDR3 coding sequence is TGTGCCAGCAGCGTAGAGGCGGGCTCCTACGAGCAGTACTTC.

V gene TRBV6-1 combines with J gene TRBJ2-4; TRBD1 matches 9 bases. Trimming took 3 bases from V and 8 from J; bases not matched to a gene: 5. The CDR3 extends over 14 amino acids. Germline-derived CDR1 and CDR2 are MNHNS and SASEGT. The CDR3 is CASSDRQGVDIQYF. The CDR3 region has the DNA TGTGCCAGCAGTGATCGACAGGGGGTGGACATTCAGTACTTC.

This clone was seen only a few times. The sample has other DNA sequences that encode this CDR3 too. The rearrangement joins TRBV30 to TRBJ1-1, with a weak D call TRBD1 (5 bases). The V end was cut by 1 base, the J end by 3 bases, with 9 bases between. Germline-derived CDR1 and CDR2 are GTSNPN and SVGIG (reference sequence). The length of the CDR3 is 13 residues. This chain's CDR3 is CAWSEAGHTEAFF. CDR3 DNA sequence: TGTGCCTGGAGTGAGGCAGGGCACACTGAAGCTTTCTTT.

The chain links TRBV6-1 to TRBJ1-1; D call uncertain. V was cut by 3 bases and J by 7 bases, with 3 bases left in between. This CDR3 spans 10 amino acids. Germline assignment: CDR1 MNHNS and CDR2 SASEGT. In DNA form, the CDR3 reads TGTGCCAGCAGTGAGTATGAAGCTTTCTTT. It yields the protein CASSEYEAFF.

The J gene is TRBJ1-5, the V gene TRBV27, with 8 bases aligning to TRBD1. The CDR3 extends over 21 amino acids. Germline values: CDR1 MNHEY, CDR2 SMNVEV (reference sequence). Trimming removed 3 bases from V and 1 base from J; junction bases left unmatched: 20. The CDR3 nucleotides are TGTGCCAGCAGTTTCCGCTCACCCGGGACAGGTAGAGCAGGGAGCAATCAGCCCCAGCATTTT. This codes for CASSFRSPGTGRAGSNQPQHF.